This TCR beta chain was recovered during a study of shared clonotypes between healthy human individuals. In the study overall: The cohort comprised a couple of women and a few men. Their ages spanned 18 to 49 years.

An assay was performed, and its level was deep. Generated by immunoSEQ multiplex PCR, the TCRdb table keeps only in-frame clones and is missing some. The sample holds 1.6 million or so clones, 98% seen once. Germline values: CDR1 MNHEY, CDR2 SMNVEV (reference sequence). The CDR3 has 14 amino acids. V lost 3 bases and J 6 bases, leaving 11 bases between the germline ends. This TCR was recovered from a young man in good health. J is TRBJ2-2 and V is TRBV27, with D unclear. Specimen: naive CD4+ T cells sorted from blood. Described subset: CD45RA+ positively selected. CDR3 region: CASSFTYMSGELFF. As DNA, the CDR3 is TGTGCCAGCAGTTTCACCTATATGTCCGGGGAGCTGTTTTTT.